This T cell receptor beta chain derives from a study of vaccination effects on CD4 cells after COVID-19. Whole-study findings and limits: Whether induced by infection or by vaccine, clones showed marked clonal contraction late after vaccination.

As concerns this clone: Its antigen is unidentified.

Some clones are missing from TCRdb's copy, which holds only in-frame ones; the method was immunoSEQ multiplex PCR. The sample holds tens of thousands of clones; roughly 73% are singletons and the top ten take around 20%. Antigen-specific CD4+ T cells were expanded (with viral peptide pools) by the ViraFEST assay ahead of sequencing. Having been cultured for 10 days, the cells underwent CD4+ T cell isolation. Vaccinated participants had no history of SARS-CoV-2 infection and tested negative for nucleocapsid antibodies. V lost 3 bases and J lost 2, with 4 bases in between. In germline, CDR1 is GTSNPN, CDR2 SVGIG (reference sequence). The CDR3 spans 12 residues.

This chain connects TRBV30 to TRBJ2-2; D unresolved. The sequenced sample was CD4+ T cells from PBMCs cultured with HCoV-NL63 spike peptides, obtained before COVID-19 vaccination. This sequence was found in a human donor who received a COVID-19 vaccine. The CDR3 spells CAWRQNTGELFF. DNA for the CDR3: TGTGCCTGGAGACAAAACACCGGGGAGCTGTTTTTT. The full variable domain, rest sourced from reference TRBV30 and TRBJ2-2, is SQTIHQWPATLVQPVGSPLSLECTVEGTSNPNLYWYRQAAGRGLQLLFYSVGIGQISSEVPQNLSASRPQDRQFILSSKKLLLSDSGFYLCAWRQNTGELFFGEGSRLTVL.